This TCR beta chain emerged from a study of T cell changes during pregnancy in multiple sclerosis. Data came from immunoSEQ multiplex PCR; TCRdb stores just in-frame clones and leaves some out. The sample carries tens of thousands of clones, just over 90% recorded once. From germline, CDR1 is SGHAT and CDR2 FQNNGV. The CDR3 is 11 amino acids. Trimming removed 6 bases at V and 6 bases at J, with 9 bases between. The receptor comes from a female donor with multiple sclerosis, enrolled in a pregnancy study. The sequencing used peripheral blood, collected in the second trimester of pregnancy. The chain is built from TRBV11-2 and TRBJ2-7, with TRBD1 as a possible D gene (6 bases). CDR3 protein: CASRKQGEQYF. The CDR3 coding sequence is TGTGCCAGCAGGAAACAGGGCGAGCAGTACTTC.